This T cell receptor beta chain was documented in a study of naive and memory T cell subsets. Germline lookup yields CDR1 SEHNR and CDR2 FQNEAQ (reference sequence). V lost 1 base and J 7 bases, leaving 8 bases between the germline ends. The CDR3 consists of 12 residues. Two oligonucleotides, mixed equimolar, formed the beta constant-region primer covering TRBC1 and TRBC2. Four rounds of PCR amplified the ligated cDNA using nested alpha and beta constant-region primers plus SP2. The cDNA 3' end received a ligated single-stranded oligonucleotide carrying the SP2 primer and a 12-nucleotide UMI. TCRdb analysed the UMI-ligation and nested PCR reads with MiXCR anew, one entry per CDR3 protein. The sample carries approximately 150,000 distinct CDR3 sequences, approximately 18% recorded once. Alpha and beta libraries were amplified separately from the second PCR onward. General observations from the study: Over 95% of naive TCR sequences appeared only once after error correction, unlike memory subsets. A few larger clonotypes appeared in naive repertoires, especially CD8, possibly memory cells re-expressing CD45RA. TCR abundance followed a power law differing between naive and memory subsets.

Concerning this clonotype: The antigen is not known.

This chain links TRBV7-9 with TRBJ2-7; D ambiguous. The sample taken for sequencing was naive CD8+ T cells from blood. This receptor was taken from a human donor in good health. Here the CDR3 reads CASSLGTTEQYF. The DNA of the CDR3 is TGTGCCAGCAGCTTAGGTACGACTGAGCAGTACTTC.